This T cell receptor (beta chain) was retrieved from a study of blood T cell repertoires in COVID-19. Turning to the study itself: Both acute and convalescent COVID-19 samples were obtained from the United States, Italy and Spain. In each case, the material was cDNA or gDNA derived from T cells, B-cell-depleted T cells, or PBMCs.

As originally analysed: Estimated nucleated cell counts came from reference gene primer amplification. Profiled with immunoSEQ multiplex PCR; TCRdb holds only in-frame clones, not every one. The DNA gave D and trimming, while V, J and clone size come from that table. Here the sample spans about 410,000 clones, roughly 90% being singletons. The germline V gene has CDR1 MDHEN and CDR2 SYDVKM. V lost 2 bases and J 1 base, leaving 8 bases between the germline ends. This CDR3 comprises 14 residues. Sequencing was performed on peripheral blood. The chain has TRBV28 and TRBJ1-1; D is uncertain. The receptor comes from a woman aged 25 to 39 with active or convalescent COVID-19. The CDR3 loop is CASSLMAANTEAFF. In DNA, the CDR3 is TGTGCCAGCAGTTTAATGGCGGCGAACACTGAAGCTTTCTTT.